This passage covers 29 T cell receptor beta chains from one sample sequenced in a study of Ad26.COV2.S vaccination and SARS-CoV-2 variants. Treatment defined: 15 to 20 received Ad26.COV2.S at low or high dose, single or two shots; roughly five received placebo; per-sample allocation not given. Sample collection was performed on day 63 after the first vaccine or placebo injection. Sequencing was performed with immunoSEQ multiplex PCR; in TCRdb, only in-frame clones are kept and a portion is missing. The sample yields about 330,000 clones, about 90% seen once. The source material was peripheral blood, sampled in a trial of Ad26.COV2.S vaccine versus placebo. The receptor source for this set is a person aged 18-60 years who received the Ad26.COV2.S COVID-19 vaccine or a placebo.

V is TRBV25-1 and J is TRBJ1-4; no reliable D call. V dropped 5 bases and J dropped 5 bases, with 9 bases sitting between them. Germline assignment: CDR1 MGHDK and CDR2 SYGVNS. The CDR3 totals 13 residues. CDR3 DNA: TGTGCCAGCAGTCGGTTGATGAATGAAAAACTGTTTTTT. Translation: CASSRLMNEKLFF.

V is TRBV27 and J is TRBJ2-3; D gene uncertain. CDR1 is MNHEY, CDR2 SMNVEV, per germline (reference sequence). CDR3 length: 13 residues. V lost 3 bases and J lost 4, with 8 bases in between. The CDR3 nucleotides read TGTGCCAGCAGTTTCCGAACGTCAGATACGCAGTATTTT. Residues: CASSFRTSDTQYF.

The chain has TRBV7-2 and TRBJ1-1; D is unclear. Deletions cut 0 bases from V and 0 bases from J, with 8 bases between. CDR1 and CDR2 from the germline V gene are SGHTA and FQGNSA. The CDR3 sequence is 15 residues long. This CDR3 is CASSLAPAMNTEAFF. In nucleotides, the CDR3 is TGTGCCAGCAGCTTAGCTCCTGCAATGAACACTGAAGCTTTCTTT.

The chain recombines TRBV11-2 with TRBJ2-7, with TRBD2 as a possible D gene (5 bases). CDR1 and CDR2 from the germline V gene are SGHAT and FQNNGV. The CDR3 covers 17 residues. Trimming left V 4 bases short and J 4 bases short, with 23 bases between. The DNA for the CDR3 is TGTGCCAGCAGCTCTTTGCGAGGGCGCCCGTCCCTGTACGAGCAGTACTTC. Its protein is CASSSLRGRPSLYEQYF. Full variable domain (rest looked up from reference TRBV11-2 and TRBJ2-7): EAGVAQSPRYKIIEKRQSVAFWCNPISGHATLYWYQQILGQGPKLLIQFQNNGVVDDSQLPKDRFSAERLKGVDSTLKIQPAKLEDSAVYLCASSSLRGRPSLYEQYFGPGTRLTVT.

The chain uses TRBV7-8 and TRBJ2-2; 8 bases line up with TRBD2. Trimming at V came to 1 base and at J to 5 bases, leaving 6 bases not matched to a gene. Germline CDR1 is SGHVS and CDR2 is FQNEAQ. This CDR3 has 16 amino acids. Here the CDR3 DNA reads TGTGCCAGCAGCTTAGTTTGGCCTAGCGGGACCGGGGAGCTGTTTTTT. Protein product: CASSLVWPSGTGELFF.

This clone was observed a handful of times. The J gene is TRBJ2-2, the V gene TRBV9; 8 bases are a match to TRBD2. Trimming at V came to 2 bases and at J to 2 bases, leaving 2 bases not matched to a gene. Germline V lookup: CDR1 SGDLS, CDR2 YYNGEE. CDR3 size: 15 residues. The CDR3 coding sequence is TGTGCCAGCAGCGTTTGGACTAGCAACACCGGGGAGCTGTTTTTT. This translates into CASSVWTSNTGELFF.

The chain uses TRBV4-1 and TRBJ1-1; maybe TRBD1 (6 bases). Germline V CDR1 and CDR2: MGHRA, YSYEKL. The V and J ends lost 3 bases and 0 bases respectively, with 17 bases between them. The CDR3 consists of 17 residues. The CDR3: CASSQGGGRRVNTEAFF. The DNA for the CDR3 is TGCGCCAGCAGCCAGGGCGGGGGGCGCCGGGTGAACACTGAAGCTTTCTTT.

The chain recombines TRBV7-9 with TRBJ2-1; 8 nucleotides line up with TRBD2. Germline-derived CDR1 and CDR2 are SEHNR and FQNEAQ (reference sequence). The CDR3 consists of 16 residues. Trimming took 2 bases from V and 3 from J; bases not matched to a gene: 6. The CDR3 nucleotides are TGTGCCAGCAGCTTACGAAGCGGGAGTAACTACAATGAGCAGTTCTTC. It encodes CASSLRSGSNYNEQFF.

This clone was seen a single time. J is TRBJ1-1 and V is TRBV11-3; weak D call: TRBD1 (6 bases). V was cut by 5 bases and J by 5 bases, with 9 bases left in between. The germline V gene encodes CDR1 SGHNT and CDR2 YENEEA. This CDR3 spans 12 amino acids. In nucleotides, the CDR3 is TGTGCCAGCAGCCGTACAGGGACTGAAGCTTTCTTT. Protein product: CASSRTGTEAFF. Using reference TRBV11-3 and TRBJ1-1 for the parts outside the CDR3, the full variable domain is EAGVVQSPRYKIIEKKQPVAFWCNPISGHNTLYWYLQNLGQGPELLIRYENEEAVDDSQLPKDRFSAERLKGVDSTLKIQPAELGDSAVYLCASSRTGTEAFFGQGTRLTVV.

The chain has TRBV18 and TRBJ1-1; TRBD1 is a possible D gene (5 bases). There are 16 residues in the CDR3. V lost 2 bases to trimming and J lost 3 bases, with 16 bases between them. Germline CDR1 and CDR2: KGHSH and LQKENI. The CDR3 DNA is TGTGCCAGCTCACCAAGGGTTCACAGGCCCCACACTGAAGCTTTCTTT. Translating gives CASSPRVHRPHTEAFF. The variable domain in full, with the rest retrieved from reference TRBV18 and TRBJ1-1, is NAGVMQNPRHLVRRRGQEARLRCSPMKGHSHVYWYRQLPEEGLKFMVYLQKENIIDESGMPKERFSAEFPKEGPSILRIQQVVRGDSAAYFCASSPRVHRPHTEAFFGQGTRLTVV.

This clone occurred once. This chain uses TRBV4-2 with TRBJ2-5; 10 positions agree with TRBD2. CDR1 is LGHNA and CDR2 is YNFKEQ in the germline V gene. CDR3 size: 16 residues. V was clipped by 2 bases and J by 4 bases; unmatched bases: 7. Written as DNA, the CDR3 is TGTGCCAGCAGCCAATTTCCTAGCGGGAGTGGAGAGACCCAGTACTTC. Amino acids: CASSQFPSGSGETQYF.

Only a few counts were recorded for this clone. V gene TRBV6-2 or TRBV6-3 combines with J gene TRBJ1-1; D is undetermined. There are 15 residues in the CDR3. The V end was cut by 5 bases, the J end by 0 bases, with 13 bases between. Germline V gives CDR1 MNHEY, CDR2 SVGEGT. Here the CDR3 reads CASSPPGIMNTEAFF. CDR3 in DNA: TGTGCCAGCAGTCCCCCGGGGATCATGAACACTGAAGCTTTCTTT.

The chain employs TRBV5-6 and TRBJ1-2; a possible D gene is TRBD1 (5 bases). V lost 1 base and J 4 bases, leaving 14 bases between the germline ends. Germline V gives CDR1 SGHDT, CDR2 YYEEEE. The CDR3 totals 15 residues. In DNA form, the CDR3 reads TGTGCCAGCAGCTTGCAAAGACAGCCCTTCTATGGCTACACCTTC. Translated: CASSLQRQPFYGYTF. The whole variable domain, filled in from reference TRBV5-6 and TRBJ1-2, reads DAGVTQSPTHLIKTRGQQVTLRCSPKSGHDTVSWYQQALGQGPQFIFQYYEEEERQRGNFPDRFSGHQFPNYSSELNVNALLLGDSALYLCASSLQRQPFYGYTFGSGTRLTVV.

The chain uses TRBV4-3 and TRBJ2-1; TRBD2 aligns across 12 bases. The V gene end was trimmed by 0 bases and the J gene end by 8 bases; junction bases not matched to a gene: 5. The CDR3 contains 16 residues. Germline-derived CDR1 and CDR2 are LGHNA and YSLEER. The CDR3 nucleotides read TGCGCCAGCAGCCAAGATAGACTAGCGGGAGTCGATGAGCAGTTCTTC. This codes for CASSQDRLAGVDEQFF.

The chain uses TRBV4-3 and TRBJ2-2, with D unresolved. The ends were cut back, 0 bases at V and 6 bases at J, with 11 bases in the middle. The CDR3 is 15 amino acids. The germline gives CDR1 LGHNA, CDR2 YSLEER. As DNA, the CDR3 is TGCGCCAGCAGCCAAGATTTAGGAGCTCCCGGGGAGCTGTTTTTT. Translation gives CASSQDLGAPGELFF.

This clone was seen only once. This rearrangement joins TRBV24-1 to TRBJ2-1, with TRBD2 as a possible D gene (5 bases). The CDR3 has 16 residues. Germline CDR1 is KGHDR and CDR2 is SFDVKD. The germline V and J ends were trimmed by 4 bases and 1 base, with 13 bases remaining between them. The CDR3: CATSDAEGRSYNEQFF. For the CDR3, the DNA is TGTGCCACCAGTGACGCTGAGGGAAGGTCCTACAATGAGCAGTTCTTC.

This chain joins TRBV28 and TRBJ2-3, with D possibly TRBD2 on 6 matching bases. Germline V gene sequence: CDR1 MDHEN, CDR2 SYDVKM. The CDR3 has 16 residues. V lost 6 bases and J lost 2, with 18 bases in between. The CDR3 nucleotides are TGTGCCAGCAGCAGCCGGTGGGGGGAGTTCACAGATACGCAGTATTTT. Its protein product is CASSSRWGEFTDTQYF.

The V call is TRBV7-2, the J call TRBJ2-2; D is perhaps TRBD2 (5 bases). This CDR3 contains 16 residues. Germline CDR1 reads SGHTA; CDR2 reads FQGNSA. Trimming removed 4 bases from V and 6 bases from J, with 18 bases in between. The CDR3 DNA reads as TGTGCCAGCAGCTACGGCGGGTTTCAACCCTCCGGGGAGCTGTTTTTT. Translation: CASSYGGFQPSGELFF.

This chain uses TRBV4-1 with TRBJ2-7; no reliable D call. CDR1 and CDR2 from the germline V gene are MGHRA and YSYEKL. This CDR3 is built from 16 residues. Trimming removed 1 base at V and 0 bases at J, with 13 bases between. The CDR3 region is CASSQVLAESSYEQYF. CDR3 bases: TGCGCCAGCAGCCAAGTGTTGGCAGAGAGCTCCTACGAGCAGTACTTC.

About this clone: The same CDR3 is also encoded by other DNA sequences in this sample. The chain links TRBV4-1 to TRBJ2-1, with D perhaps TRBD1 or TRBD2 (5 bases each). This CDR3 is 16 amino acids long. Trimming left V 1 base short and J 0 bases short, with 10 bases between. The germline V gene has CDR1 MGHRA and CDR2 YSYEKL. The CDR3 sequence is CASSQAGTSSYNEQFF. CDR3 coding DNA: TGCGCCAGCAGCCAAGCTGGGACGAGCTCCTACAATGAGCAGTTCTTC.

This clone was seen only a few times. This CDR3 is CASSPPTSYEQYF. The CDR3 DNA is TGTGCCAGCTCACCACCGACCTCCTACGAGCAGTACTTC. The J gene is TRBJ2-7, the V gene TRBV18, with no clear D. Trimming shortened V by 0 bases and J by 0 bases, and 3 bases separated the two germline ends. The CDR3 spans 13 residues. CDR1 KGHSH and CDR2 LQKENI come from the germline V gene.

The chain uses TRBV19 and TRBJ2-5, with 12 bases lining up with TRBD2. The CDR3 has 16 residues. J was trimmed by 0 bases and V by 2 bases; bases with no gene match: 1. CDR1 is LNHDA and CDR2 is SQIVND in the germline V gene (reference sequence). The CDR3 loop is CASSIWTSGNQETQYF. CDR3 DNA sequence: TGTGCCAGTAGTATATGGACTAGCGGGAACCAAGAGACCCAGTACTTC.

V is TRBV4-2 and J is TRBJ2-2; no definite D call. The V end lost 2 bases, the J end lost 3 bases, and 16 bases lay between the germline ends. The V gene's germline CDR1 is LGHNA and CDR2 YNFKEQ. There are 17 residues in the CDR3. CDR3 nucleotide sequence: TGTGCCAGCAGCCAAACAACTAACCTGAAGTACACCGGGGAGCTGTTTTTT. Translated, it gives CASSQTTNLKYTGELFF.

The rearrangement joins TRBV28 to TRBJ2-7; TRBD2 might be the D (6 bases). This CDR3 region has 14 residues. Deletions cut 6 bases from V and 2 bases from J, with 14 bases between. The germline CDR1 and CDR2 sequences are MDHEN and SYDVKM. CDR3 loop: CASSQVGGTYEQYV. For the CDR3, the DNA is TGTGCCAGCAGCCAGGTGGGCGGGACCTACGAGCAGTACGTC.

The chain is built from TRBV29-1 and TRBJ2-7; D gene uncertain. CDR1 is SQVTM, CDR2 ANQGSEA, per germline. V lost 2 bases, J lost 3 bases, and 11 bases lay in between. The CDR3 has 13 amino acids. For the CDR3, the DNA is TGCAGCGTTGAAAAATTGGTTGGCTACGAGCAGTACGTC. Translated, it gives CSVEKLVGYEQYV.

This sequence joins TRBV4-3 and TRBJ1-2; D possibly corresponds to TRBD1 (6 bases). The CDR3 spans 14 residues. CDR1 and CDR2 (germline): LGHNA, YSLEER. The ends were cut back, 0 bases at V and 5 bases at J, with 10 bases in the middle. The CDR3 loop is CASSQESGDYGYTF. Written as DNA, the CDR3 is TGCGCCAGCAGCCAAGAATCAGGGGATTATGGCTACACCTTC.

This clone appeared a single time. The chain carries TRBV30 and TRBJ2-7; 11 bases are a match to TRBD1. CDR1 GTSNPN and CDR2 SVGIG come from the germline V gene (reference sequence). The CDR3 covers 13 residues. V shed 8 bases, J shed 5 bases, and the junction held 8 bases outside the gene matches. CDR3 sequence: CASRDRGLHEQYV. As DNA, the CDR3 is TGTGCCAGTCGGGACAGGGGGTTGCACGAGCAGTACGTC.

This chain uses TRBV9 with TRBJ2-1, with no clear D. Germline CDR1 SGDLS, CDR2 YYNGEE. Trimming took off 4 bases at V and 5 bases at J, with 13 bases between the two ends. This CDR3 spans 14 amino acids. The CDR3, as DNA: TGTGCCAGCAGCCCCCTCTTGGCCCACAATGAGCAGTTCTTC. Translated: CASSPLLAHNEQFF.

CDR3 coding DNA: TGCGCCAGCAGCTTGGATTTTTTCACTGAAGCTTTCTTT. It is translated as CASSLDFFTEAFF. V and J are TRBV5-1 and TRBJ1-1, with D hard to call. V was clipped by 0 bases and J by 4 bases, with 7 bases between them. The CDR3 runs 13 residues. Germline assignment: CDR1 SGHRS and CDR2 YFSETQ.